This T cell receptor (beta chain) was recorded in a study of a mutant IDH1 vaccine in newly diagnosed glioma. The overall study: Across weeks 1, 3, 5, 7, 11, 15, 19 and 23, patients received a vaccination each time, eight in all. Those enrolled had earlier been treated with radiotherapy, temozolomide, or both, mostly both.

Regarding time point: week 5, during vaccination. Doses consisted of 300 ug of mutant IDH1 20-mer peptide each, paired with topical imiquimod. This clone was detected once. Its antigen is unidentified. Study outcomes and limitations: Most patients, 90% to 95%, showed vaccine-induced immune responses. Changes in top peripheral clonotypes did not appear linked to pseudoprogression.

The method was immunoSEQ multiplex PCR; TCRdb's version includes in-frame clones alone and lacks a portion of them. The data hold 40,000 to 50,000 clones, with approximately 85% observed a single time. CDR3 length: 11 residues. Trimming took off 8 bases at V and 2 bases at J, with 7 bases between the two ends. Germline CDR1 and CDR2: ENHRY and SYGVKD. The source was PBMCs, collected from a glioma patient whose treatment included an IDH1 peptide vaccine. The receptor's source is a man between 40 and 49 years old with glioma. J is TRBJ2-7 and V is TRBV10-3; no clear D gene. The CDR3 DNA is TGTGCCATCGGCCCAGCCTACGAGCAGTACTTC. Amino acid sequence: CAIGPAYEQYF.